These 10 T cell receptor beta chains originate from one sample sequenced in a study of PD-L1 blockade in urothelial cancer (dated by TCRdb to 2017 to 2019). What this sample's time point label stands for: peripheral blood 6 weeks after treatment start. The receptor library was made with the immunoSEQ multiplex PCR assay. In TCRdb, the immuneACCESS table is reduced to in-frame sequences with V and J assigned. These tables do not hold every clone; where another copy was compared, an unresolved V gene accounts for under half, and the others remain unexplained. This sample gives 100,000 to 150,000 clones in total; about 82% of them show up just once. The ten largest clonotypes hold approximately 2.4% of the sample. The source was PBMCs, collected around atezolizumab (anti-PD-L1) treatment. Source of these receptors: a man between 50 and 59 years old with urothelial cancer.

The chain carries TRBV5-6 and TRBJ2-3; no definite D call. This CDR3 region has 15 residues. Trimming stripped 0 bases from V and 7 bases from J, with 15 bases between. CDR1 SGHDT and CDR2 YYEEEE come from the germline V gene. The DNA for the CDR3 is TGTGCCAGCAGCTTGGGGCAGGTCGCGCTGAATACGCAGTATTTT. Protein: CASSLGQVALNTQYF.

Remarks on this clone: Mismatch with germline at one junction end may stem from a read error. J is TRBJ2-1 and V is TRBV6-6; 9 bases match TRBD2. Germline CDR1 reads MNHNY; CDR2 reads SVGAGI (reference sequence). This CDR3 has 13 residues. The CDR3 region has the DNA TGTGCCAGCAGTTACTCGATTAGCGGGAGTTCCCTCTTC. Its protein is CASSYSISGSSLF.

The CDR3 DNA reads TGTGCCTGGAGTGAGGCAGGGGCCTATAATTCACCCCTCCACTTT. Translating gives CAWSEAGAYNSPLHF. This sequence joins TRBV30 and TRBJ1-6, with a weak D call TRBD1 (6 bases). CDR1 GTSNPN and CDR2 SVGIG come from the germline V gene (reference sequence). Trimming stripped 1 base from V and 2 bases from J, with 9 bases between. The CDR3 is 15 amino acids.

The CDR3: CASSLELGAGGGEQYF. DNA of the CDR3: TGCGCCAGCAGCTTGGAGCTCGGAGCGGGAGGGGGCGAGCAGTACTTC. The chain is built from TRBV5-1 and TRBJ2-7; TRBD2 matches 10 bases. The CDR3 has 16 amino acids. Looked up from germline, CDR1 is SGHRS and CDR2 is YFSETQ. V trimming: 0 bases; J trimming: 6 bases; junction bases outside the gene matches: 9.

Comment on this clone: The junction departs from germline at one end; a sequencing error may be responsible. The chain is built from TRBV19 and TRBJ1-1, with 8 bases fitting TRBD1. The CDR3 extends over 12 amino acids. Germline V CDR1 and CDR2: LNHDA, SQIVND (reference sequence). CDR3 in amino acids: CASSTTRDRPHF. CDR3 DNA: TGTGCCAGTAGTACTACCCGGGACAGGCCACACTTT.

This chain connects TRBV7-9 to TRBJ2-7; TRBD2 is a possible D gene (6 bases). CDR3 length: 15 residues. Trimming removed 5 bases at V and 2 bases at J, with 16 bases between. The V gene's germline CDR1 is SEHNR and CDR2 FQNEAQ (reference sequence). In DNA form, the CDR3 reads TGTGCCAGCAGCCCCCATCCCGGGGGTACCTACGAGCAGTACTTC. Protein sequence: CASSPHPGGTYEQYF.

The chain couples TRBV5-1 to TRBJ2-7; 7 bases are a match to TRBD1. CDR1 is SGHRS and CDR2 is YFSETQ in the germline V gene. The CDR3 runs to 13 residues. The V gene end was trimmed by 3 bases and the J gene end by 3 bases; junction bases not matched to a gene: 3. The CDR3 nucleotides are TGCGCCAGCAGCTACCGGGACAGCTACGAGCAGTACTTC. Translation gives CASSYRDSYEQYF.

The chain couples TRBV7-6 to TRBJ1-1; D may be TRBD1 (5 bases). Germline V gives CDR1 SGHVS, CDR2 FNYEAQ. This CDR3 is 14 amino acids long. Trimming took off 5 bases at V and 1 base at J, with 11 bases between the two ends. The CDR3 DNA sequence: TGTGCCAGCAGCCCTGGACACACGAACACTGAAGCTTTCTTT. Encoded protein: CASSPGHTNTEAFF.

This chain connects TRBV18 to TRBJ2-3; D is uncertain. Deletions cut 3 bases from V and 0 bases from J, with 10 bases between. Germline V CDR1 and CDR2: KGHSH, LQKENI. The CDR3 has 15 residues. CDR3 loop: CASSPLTGSTDTQYF. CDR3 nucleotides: TGTGCCAGCTCACCTTTGACTGGGAGCACAGATACGCAGTATTTT.

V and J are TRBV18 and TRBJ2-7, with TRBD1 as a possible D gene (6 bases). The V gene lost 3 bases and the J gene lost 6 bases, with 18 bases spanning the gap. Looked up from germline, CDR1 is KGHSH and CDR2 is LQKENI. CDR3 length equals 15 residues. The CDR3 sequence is CASSPSVQGNSEQYF. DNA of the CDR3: TGTGCCAGCTCACCCAGCGTACAGGGCAACAGCGAGCAGTACTTC. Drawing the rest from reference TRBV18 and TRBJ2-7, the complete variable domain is NAGVMQNPRHLVRRRGQEARLRCSPMKGHSHVYWYRQLPEEGLKFMVYLQKENIIDESGMPKERFSAEFPKEGPSILRIQQVVRGDSAAYFCASSPSVQGNSEQYFGPGTRLTVT.